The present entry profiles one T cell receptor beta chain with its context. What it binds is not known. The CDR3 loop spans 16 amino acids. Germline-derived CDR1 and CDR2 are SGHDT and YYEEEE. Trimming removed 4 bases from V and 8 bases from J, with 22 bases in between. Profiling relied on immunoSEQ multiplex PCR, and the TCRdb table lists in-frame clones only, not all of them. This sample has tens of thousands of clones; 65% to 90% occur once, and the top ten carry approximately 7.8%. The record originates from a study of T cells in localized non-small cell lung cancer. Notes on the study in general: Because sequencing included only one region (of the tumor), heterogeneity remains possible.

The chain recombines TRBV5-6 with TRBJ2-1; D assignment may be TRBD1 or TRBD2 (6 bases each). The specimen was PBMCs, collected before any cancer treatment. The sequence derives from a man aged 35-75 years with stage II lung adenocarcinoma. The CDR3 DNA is TGTGCCAGCAGCCTACTACGGGTCTCCGGGGGCGATGAGCAGTTCTTC. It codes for CASSLLRVSGGDEQFF.